This T cell receptor beta chain derives from a study of memory CD8 T cells in hepatitis C reinfection. Study context: A couple of donors cleared primary HCV but became chronic after reinfection.

Study results and limitations: With about 5 donors, public clonotype conclusions could not be definitive.

This clone was recorded only once. Its antigen is unknown. Time point here: peak reinfection, 3 to 8 weeks after reinfection detection. Sorted cells were sequenced directly ex vivo without any in vitro expansion. Germline V gives CDR1 SGHAT, CDR2 FQNNGV. The V and J ends lost 4 bases and 2 bases, in that order; junction bases with no gene match: 3. The CDR3 sequence is 14 residues long. Measured with immunoSEQ multiplex PCR; TCRdb has only the in-frame clones, and not every one. The sample has about 45,000 clones, 70% to 90% seen once. The receptor was isolated from a man younger than 35 with hepatitis C virus infection. This chain connects TRBV11-2 to TRBJ2-5; 8 nucleotides align to TRBD1. The sequenced material came from naive CD8+ T cells sorted from blood. CDR3 region: CASSSYRGQETQYF. The CDR3 nucleotides read TGTGCCAGCAGCTCCTACAGGGGGCAAGAGACCCAGTACTTC. Full variable domain (rest looked up from reference TRBV11-2 and TRBJ2-5): EAGVAQSPRYKIIEKRQSVAFWCNPISGHATLYWYQQILGQGPKLLIQFQNNGVVDDSQLPKDRFSAERLKGVDSTLKIQPAKLEDSAVYLCASSSYRGQETQYFGPGTRLLVL.